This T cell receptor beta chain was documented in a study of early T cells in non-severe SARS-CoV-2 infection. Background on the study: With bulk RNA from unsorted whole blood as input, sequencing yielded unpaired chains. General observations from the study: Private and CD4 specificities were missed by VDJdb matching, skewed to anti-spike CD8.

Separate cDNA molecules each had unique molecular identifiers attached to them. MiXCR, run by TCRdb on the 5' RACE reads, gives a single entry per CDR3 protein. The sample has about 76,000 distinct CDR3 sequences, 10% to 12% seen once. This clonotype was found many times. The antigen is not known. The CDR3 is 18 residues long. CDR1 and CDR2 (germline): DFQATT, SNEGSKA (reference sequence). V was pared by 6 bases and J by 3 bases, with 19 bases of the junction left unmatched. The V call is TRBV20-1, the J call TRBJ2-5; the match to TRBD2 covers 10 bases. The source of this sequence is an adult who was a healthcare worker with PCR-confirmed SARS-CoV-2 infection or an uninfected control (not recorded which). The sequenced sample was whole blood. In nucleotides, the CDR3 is TGCAGTGCAGAACTTCTCGGACTAGCGGCGATAAGGGAAGAGACCCAGTACTTC. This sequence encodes CSAELLGLAAIREETQYF.